Below, one TCR beta chain is given with its context. This clone was recorded many times. The specificity of this receptor is unknown. The sample holds no much larger clone one base away, and base qualities are not on file. This entry belongs to a study of metastatic and nonmetastatic thyroid tumors (dated by TCRdb to about 2020). About the full investigation: The researchers compared repertoires between peripheral blood samples and tumor or nodule tissue samples from patients with malignant or benign thyroid disease.

None of the patients had been given any treatment before thyroid surgery. The study retrospectively analysed patient clinical samples collected from about 2012 to 2018 using T-cell receptor beta sequencing. Results the study describes overall, beyond this receptor: TCR beta diversity was reported as significantly higher in malignant tumors than in benign nodules, in both blood and tumor samples.

Library creation used PCR. These reads were obtained on an Illumina HiSeq 4000. High-throughput sequencing was used to profile the TCR beta-chain CDR3 region of each patient. For the original study's pipeline: CDR3 differences across clinicopathological groups were used to build a classifier for discriminating distant-metastatic papillary thyroid cancer patients. The Shannon index was used to assess repertoire diversity, and the Morisita-Horn index was used to assess tumor-blood repertoire similarity. TCRdb passed the public sequencing reads through fastp at Q25 and MiXCR, retaining productive beta sequences. The V and J calls were not made by the authors but by TCRdb's processing. The sample table holds around 89,000 clones, of which approximately 15% were seen once. 3.6% of the sample comes from the top ten. According to the germline V gene (reference sequence), CDR1 reads DFQATT and CDR2 reads SNEGSKA. Between the V and J ends, shortened by 3 bases and 4 bases respectively, the junction contains 25 bases. The CDR3 covers 17 residues, taking in both the cysteine and the phenylalanine. This entry keeps only the CDR3 DNA: 51 bases, framed from base 1.

The source is a female donor with papillary thyroid cancer or a benign thyroid nodule (not recorded which). Some clones in this sample may be carry-over from other donors' samples. Sequences were obtained from blood. The V gene is TRBV20-1 and the J gene is TRBJ2-7; the best D guess is TRBD2, with 5 bases matching. DNA sequence: TGCAGTGCTAGCGGAGTAGGTTTCGAGGGCTCCACATACGAGCAGTACTTC. Its protein reads: CSASGVGFEGSTYEQYF.